This TCR beta chain stems from a study of early T cells in non-severe SARS-CoV-2 infection. Study-wide background: Sequenced material consisted of bulk RNA (from unsorted whole blood), and chains were unpaired. Study-level points and caveats: Using VDJdb, the matching emphasized anti-spike CD8 responses while missing private and CD4 specificities.

In its sample, this clonotype was seen many times. The antigen is undetermined. In the library, individual cDNA molecules carried attached unique molecular identifiers. TCRdb processed the 5' RACE reads anew with MiXCR; each CDR3 protein has one entry. The table has about 49,000 distinct CDR3 sequences, roughly 6.5% seen once. This CDR3 has 14 amino acids. CDR1 SGHTA and CDR2 FQGNSA come from the germline V gene. J gave up 3 bases and V 5 bases, and 5 bases lay outside the gene matches. Sequences were derived from whole blood, sampled at baseline. The rearrangement links TRBV7-2 to TRBJ2-3, with 7 bases that match TRBD2. The clonotype was recovered from an adult who was a healthcare worker with PCR-confirmed SARS-CoV-2 infection or an uninfected control (not recorded which). DNA of the CDR3: TGTGCCAGCAGCGGGGGGGATTGGACAGATACGCAGTATTTT. Protein product: CASSGGDWTDTQYF.